This T cell receptor (beta chain) comes out of a study of blood T cell repertoires in COVID-19. Study context: There were acute and convalescent COVID-19 samples, and they came from the United States, Italy and Spain. PBMCs, B-cell-depleted T cells, or T cells provided the cDNA or gDNA that made up the material.

In the original workflow: Amplification with reference gene primers provided the estimates of nucleated cell counts. Assay used: immunoSEQ multiplex PCR; TCRdb lists only in-frame clones, some missing. D and trimming were read from the DNA, whereas the V and J calls and clone size are those reported in that table. This table has over 70,000 clones, over 60% appearing once. Germline V gives CDR1 SGHRS, CDR2 YFSETQ. Unmatched junction bases numbered 1, after V lost 0 bases and J lost 5 bases. The CDR3 contains 15 residues. Material for sequencing was peripheral blood. The chain recombines TRBV5-1 with TRBJ2-1, with 11 bases aligning to TRBD2. This receptor was obtained from a man in his 70s with COVID-19, enrolled during active disease. This CDR3 reads CASSLGSGRDNEQFF. Here the CDR3 DNA reads TGCGCCAGCAGCTTGGGTAGCGGGAGGGACAATGAGCAGTTCTTC.